The rows below give T cell receptor beta chains drawn from one sample of a study of circulating and synovial CD4+ cells in juvenile arthritis. Libraries were prepared by immunoSEQ multiplex PCR; TCRdb keeps only in-frame clonotypes and omits some of them. Altogether about 30,000 clones are present, 85% to 95% being singletons, with the ten largest covering approximately 2.9%. The sample consisted of CD4+ T cells from blood. These receptor sequences come from a human donor with juvenile idiopathic arthritis. CDR3s include the opening cysteine and the closing phenylalanine or tryptophan. Fields, in order: clone size, V gene, J gene, CDR3 length, D gene, CDR3 protein, CDR3 DNA. A D gene is named only where the DNA matches it firmly. Clone size is not always given. Where it is, it says once, few, many or a class for expanded clones.

.,TRBV2,TRBJ1-1,14,.,CASRGLYRNTEAFF,TGTGCCAGCAGGGGACTGTATAGGAACACTGAAGCTTTCTTT
.,TRBV6-1,TRBJ1-1,13,.,CASSLLGRTEAFF,TGTGCCAGCAGTCTCTTGGGGCGCACTGAAGCTTTCTTT
.,TRBV7-7,TRBJ1-4,13,.,CASSLGFGEKLFF,TGTGCTAGCAGCTTAGGGTTTGGCGAAAAACTGTTTTTT
.,TRBV7-9,TRBJ2-2,15,.,CASSLAGGNTGELFF,TGTGCCAGCAGCTTAGCGGGGGGTAACACCGGGGAGCTGTTTTTT
few,TRBV10-3,TRBJ2-5,15,TRBD1,CAISESGDRARTQYF,TGTGCCATCAGTGAGTCGGGGGACAGGGCGAGGACCCAGTACTTC
.,TRBV14,TRBJ2-3,16,.,CASSQSPLTTGDTQYF,TGTGCCAGCAGCCAGTCCCCCCTAACGACGGGAGATACGCAGTATTTT
.,TRBV25-1,TRBJ2-1,14,TRBD2,CASRDGRNANEQFF,TGTGCCAGCAGGGACGGGAGGAATGCGAATGAGCAGTTCTTC
.,TRBV7-9,TRBJ2-1,15,TRBD1,CASSARTGFNNEQFF,TGTGCCAGCAGCGCGAGGACAGGGTTTAACAATGAGCAGTTCTTC
.,TRBV30,TRBJ2-7,15,TRBD2,CAWSVGGGGAYEQYF,TGTGCCTGGAGTGTAGGTGGCGGGGGGGCCTACGAGCAGTACTTC
.,TRBV4-2,TRBJ2-2,18,TRBD2,CASSQELAGDLTRGELFF,TGTGCCAGCAGCCAAGAACTAGCGGGAGATCTTACCAGAGGGGAGCTGTTTTTT
.,TRBV5-1,TRBJ2-3,15,TRBD1,CASSSQTGDIDTQYF,TGCGCCAGCAGCTCGCAGACAGGGGATATAGATACGCAGTATTTT
.,TRBV2,TRBJ2-3,13,TRBD1,CASGTGITDTQYF,TGTGCCAGTGGGACAGGGATCACAGATACGCAGTATTTT
.,TRBV5-4,TRBJ2-1,16,TRBD2,CASSLGAGLPYNEQFF,TGTGCCAGCAGCTTGGGAGCGGGACTTCCCTACAATGAGCAGTTCTTC
.,TRBV5-6,TRBJ1-2,13,.,CASSASGNYGYTF,TGTGCCAGCAGCGCCTCGGGTAACTATGGCTACACCTTC
.,TRBV18,TRBJ2-1,14,.,CASSFTQGYNEQFF,TGTGCCAGTTCATTTACCCAGGGATACAATGAGCAGTTCTTC
.,TRBV5-6,TRBJ1-5,17,.,CASSVEQGFFSNQPQHF,TGTGCCAGCAGCGTGGAACAGGGATTTTTTAGCAATCAGCCCCAGCATTTT
few,TRBV25-1,TRBJ2-5,17,TRBD2,CASSDGPTSGLQETQYF,TGTGCCAGCAGTGATGGGCCGACTAGCGGGTTACAAGAGACCCAGTACTTC
once,TRBV11-2,TRBJ2-7,14,TRBD2,CASSPLAGGREQYF,TGTGCCAGCAGCCCTCTAGCGGGAGGACGCGAGCAGTACTTC
.,TRBV2,TRBJ1-4,15,TRBD1,CASSDIGGVGEKLFF,TGTGCCAGCAGTGACATAGGGGGCGTAGGGGAAAAACTGTTTTTT
.,TRBV7-8,TRBJ2-7,14,.,CASSLRRAHYEQYF,TGTGCCAGCAGCTTACGCAGGGCGCACTACGAGCAGTACTTC
.,TRBV28,TRBJ1-1,14,TRBD1,CASLTGGLNTEAFF,TGTGCCAGCCTTACAGGGGGATTAAACACTGAAGCTTTCTTT
.,TRBV28,TRBJ2-7,13,.,CASSPPPPYEQYF,TGTGCCAGCAGTCCTCCCCCCCCCTACGAGCAGTACTTC
.,TRBV2,TRBJ2-1,12,TRBD2,CASKSGGNEQFF,TGTGCCAGCAAGTCGGGAGGCAATGAGCAGTTCTTC
.,TRBV19,TRBJ1-1,16,.,CASSPLRAPRDTEAFF,TGTGCCAGTAGCCCCTTACGCGCCCCCAGGGACACTGAAGCTTTCTTT
.,TRBV4-2,TRBJ2-5,16,TRBD2,CASSQGTSGDQVTQYF,TGTGCCAGCAGCCAAGGGACTAGCGGGGACCAAGTGACCCAGTACTTC
.,TRBV7-6,TRBJ2-1,14,.,CASSLNRAYNEQFF,TGTGCCAGCAGCTTAAACAGGGCCTACAATGAGCAGTTCTTC
.,TRBV14,TRBJ1-1,15,.,CASSPFQSPNTEAFF,TGTGCCAGCAGCCCCTTTCAAAGCCCTAACACTGAAGCTTTCTTT
once,TRBV7-9,TRBJ2-7,13,.,CASTPGSSGEQYF,TGTGCCAGCACCCCGGGATCGAGTGGGGAGCAGTACTTC
.,TRBV5-4,TRBJ2-7,13,.,CASSLVVGYEQYF,TGTGCCAGCAGCTTGGTGGTCGGGTACGAGCAGTACTTC
.,TRBV19,TRBJ2-3,18,TRBD2,CASTSGPGLAGGTDTQYF,TGTGCCAGTACCTCCGGACCGGGACTAGCGGGAGGAACAGATACGCAGTATTTT
once,TRBV29-1,TRBJ2-7,13,TRBD2,CSVTSAASYEQYF,TGCAGCGTTACTAGCGCTGCCTCCTACGAGCAGTACTTC
.,TRBV7-2,TRBJ1-2,14,.,CASSLDYNGYGYTF,TGTGCCAGCAGCTTAGATTACAATGGCTATGGCTACACCTTC